This T cell receptor (beta chain) came from a study of T cells in Graves' hyperthyroidism and ophthalmopathy. Study details: Blood was drawn when the patient was first diagnosed and still untreated.

Patients with ophthalmopathy all had a Clinical Activity Score of at least 3, a NOSPECS grade of at least 4 and duration under 3 months. For this clonotype: A much larger clone lies one base from this, so it may be a read error.

CDR1 and CDR2 (germline): MDHEN, SYDVKM. This CDR3 region has 16 residues. Amplification of TCR beta CDR3 regions was performed using RNA transcripts as template. The HTBI primer set served for first-round RT-PCR of the TCR CDR3. Each CDR3 protein is one row after TCRdb ran MiXCR on the multiplex PCR reads. The sample has hundreds of thousands of distinct CDR3 sequences; around 21% are singletons. The sequenced sample consisted of blood. The TCR comes from a man aged 25-45 years with Graves' ophthalmopathy. The V gene is TRBV28, the J gene TRBJ2-5; 12 nucleotides line up with TRBD1. In DNA form, the CDR3 reads TGTGCCAGCAGTAACCGGGACAGGGGGCATCAAGAGACCCAGTGCTTC. Amino acid sequence: CASSNRDRGHQETQCF.